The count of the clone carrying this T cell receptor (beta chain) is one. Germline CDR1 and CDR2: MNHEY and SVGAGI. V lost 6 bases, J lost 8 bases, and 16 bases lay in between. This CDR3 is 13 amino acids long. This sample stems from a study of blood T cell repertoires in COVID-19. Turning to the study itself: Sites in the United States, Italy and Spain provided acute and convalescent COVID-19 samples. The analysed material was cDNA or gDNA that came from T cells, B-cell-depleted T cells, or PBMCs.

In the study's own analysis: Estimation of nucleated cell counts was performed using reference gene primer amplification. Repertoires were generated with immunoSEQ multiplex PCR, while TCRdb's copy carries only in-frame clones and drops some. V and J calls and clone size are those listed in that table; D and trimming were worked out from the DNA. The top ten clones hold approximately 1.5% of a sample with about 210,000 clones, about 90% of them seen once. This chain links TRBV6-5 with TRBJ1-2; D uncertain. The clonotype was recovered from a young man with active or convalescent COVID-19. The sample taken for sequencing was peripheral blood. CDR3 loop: CASSGDGRGGYTF. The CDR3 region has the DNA TGTGCCAGCAGCGGCGACGGTAGAGGAGGCTACACCTTC.